The present TCR beta chain was sequenced within a study of blood T cell repertoires in COVID-19. The overall study: The origin of the acute and convalescent COVID-19 samples was the United States, Italy and Spain. T cells, B-cell-depleted T cells, or PBMCs provided the cDNA or gDNA that served as material.

V was trimmed by 2 bases and J by 6 bases, leaving 11 bases between them. CDR1 and CDR2 from the germline V gene are LNHDA and SQIVND (reference sequence). This CDR3 has 13 residues. In the study's own analysis: Counts of nucleated cells, estimated from reference gene primer amplification, were obtained. Only in-frame clones appear in the TCRdb table, and some are missing; sequencing was by immunoSEQ multiplex PCR. That table gives V, J and clone size, and the DNA gave D and trimming. The sample lists 200,000 to 300,000 clones, about 80% seen once, with roughly 9.6% in the top ten. This clonotype originated in an elderly woman with acute or convalescent COVID-19. The source material was peripheral blood. The chain joins TRBV19 to TRBJ2-7; maybe TRBD2 (6 bases). This chain's CDR3 is CASSIREEGEQYF. The CDR3, as DNA: TGTGCCAGTAGTATAAGGGAGGAGGGCGAGCAGTACTTC.